The rows below give T cell receptor beta chains drawn from one sample of a study of blood T cell repertoires in COVID-19. Profiled with immunoSEQ multiplex PCR; TCRdb holds only in-frame clones, not every one. Found here are some 99,000 clones, around nine tenths of them singletons; the top ten hold 4% to 5.5%. Specimen: peripheral blood. These receptors were obtained from a man between 70 and 80 years old with acute or convalescent COVID-19. CDR3s include the opening cysteine and the closing phenylalanine or tryptophan. D genes are given only for firm matches. Some rows mark clone size as missing; the rest say once, few, many or name a class of expanded clone.

clone size | J gene | CDR3 length | D gene | V gene | CDR3 protein | CDR3 DNA
. | TRBJ1-4 | 14 | . | TRBV6-5 | CASRRLGGREKLFF | TGTGCCAGCAGGAGGCTTGGCGGGCGGGAAAAACTGTTTTTT
. | TRBJ2-3 | 16 | TRBD2 | TRBV5-1 | CASSSVLAGSTDTQYF | TGCGCCAGCAGCTCCGTACTAGCGGGAAGCACAGATACGCAGTATTTT
. | TRBJ1-5 | 15 | TRBD1 | TRBV4-1 | CASSHVDRDNQPQHF | TGCGCCAGCAGCCACGTAGACAGGGACAATCAGCCCCAGCATTTT
. | TRBJ2-3 | 16 | TRBD2 | TRBV4-1 | CASSQEVGRGGDTQYF | TGCGCCAGCAGCCAAGAGGTGGGCCGGGGGGGAGATACGCAGTATTTT
. | TRBJ2-1 | 18 | . | TRBV7-8 | CASSSPRVLASPYNEQFF | TGTGCCAGCAGCTCCCCCAGGGTCCTGGCATCTCCCTACAATGAGCAGTTCTTC
. | TRBJ1-2 | 16 | TRBD1 | TRBV6-1 | CASSESGTGNHYGYTF | TGTGCCAGCAGTGAATCCGGGACAGGGAATCACTATGGCTACACCTTC
. | TRBJ1-3 | 14 | TRBD1 | TRBV7-9 | CASSLQGAGNTIYF | TGTGCCAGCAGCTTACAGGGGGCTGGAAACACCATATATTTT
. | TRBJ2-2 | 18 | . | TRBV4-1 | CASSQDFSEGGPTGELFF | TGCGCCAGCAGCCAAGACTTTTCGGAGGGGGGGCCCACCGGGGAGCTGTTTTTT
. | TRBJ2-5 | 15 | TRBD1 | TRBV3-1/TRBV3-2 | CASRRQGWGQETQYF | TGTGCCAGCAGGCGACAGGGGTGGGGCCAAGAGACCCAGTACTTC
. | TRBJ2-1 | 15 | TRBD1 | TRBV5-1 | CASSWGTGEYNEQFF | TGCGCCAGCAGCTGGGGGACAGGGGAGTACAATGAGCAGTTCTTC
. | TRBJ1-2 | 15 | TRBD1 | TRBV19 | CASRTRQGSSVGYTF | TGTGCCAGTAGAACTCGACAGGGGAGTTCAGTTGGCTACACCTTC
. | TRBJ1-2 | 20 | TRBD1 | TRBV27 | CASSLGTGGLSVLANYGYTF | TGTGCCAGCAGTCTAGGGACAGGGGGCCTCTCCGTCCTAGCTAACTATGGCTACACCTTC
. | TRBJ2-7 | 15 | TRBD1 | TRBV11-3 | CASSLGQGSQYEQYF | TGTGCCAGCAGCTTGGGACAGGGAAGTCAATACGAGCAGTACTTC
. | TRBJ2-2 | 14 | . | TRBV2 | CASSGTTITGELFF | TGTGCCAGCAGTGGGACTACGATTACCGGGGAGCTGTTTTTT
. | TRBJ1-2 | 11 | . | TRBV6-1 | CASSDVIGYTF | TGTGCCAGCAGTGATGTTATAGGCTACACCTTC
. | TRBJ2-3 | 15 | . | TRBV9 | CASSVEGTSTDTQYF | TGTGCCAGCAGCGTAGAAGGGACTAGCACAGATACGCAGTATTTT
. | TRBJ2-3 | 14 | . | TRBV5-4 | CASSLGGLTDTQYF | TGTGCCAGCAGCTTGGGGGGGCTCACAGATACGCAGTATTTT
once | TRBJ1-3 | 16 | TRBD1 | TRBV5-8 | CASSLQGGAFGNTIYF | TGTGCCAGCAGCTTGCAGGGGGGCGCGTTTGGAAACACCATATATTTT
. | TRBJ2-3 | 17 | TRBD2 | TRBV19 | CASSRTSGGPSTDTQYF | TGTGCCAGTAGTCGGACTAGCGGGGGTCCTAGCACAGATACGCAGTATTTT
. | TRBJ2-1 | 12 | . | TRBV6-2/TRBV6-3 | CASSPLDYEQFF | TGTGCCAGCAGTCCCCTAGATTATGAGCAGTTCTTC
. | TRBJ2-7 | 12 | . | TRBV10-1 | CASSENGYEQYF | TGCGCCAGCAGTGAGAACGGGTACGAGCAGTACTTC
. | TRBJ1-2 | 14 | . | TRBV9 | CASSNRDTHYGYTF | TGTGCCAGCAGCAACAGGGACACTCACTATGGCTACACCTTC
. | TRBJ1-6 | 15 | . | TRBV27 | CASSLWGGRNSPLHF | TGTGCCAGCAGTTTATGGGGCGGCAGGAATTCACCCCTCCACTTT
. | TRBJ1-3 | 18 | . | TRBV6-6 | CASSPPPGQGGIGNTIYF | TGTGCCAGCAGTCCGCCACCCGGGCAGGGAGGTATTGGAAACACCATATATTTT
. | TRBJ1-2 | 15 | TRBD1 | TRBV28 | CASSLSAGGNYGYTF | TGTGCCAGCAGTTTATCGGCAGGGGGAAACTATGGCTACACCTTC
. | TRBJ1-5 | 16 | TRBD1 | TRBV19 | CASSLTGAHSNQPQHF | TGTGCCAGTAGTCTTACAGGGGCACATAGCAATCAGCCCCAGCATTTT
once | TRBJ1-3 | 15 | . | TRBV6-1 | CASSELGYSGNTIYF | TGTGCCAGCAGTGAATTGGGCTACTCTGGAAACACCATATATTTT
. | TRBJ1-2 | 13 | . | TRBV6-6 | CASSSNLYYGYTF | TGTGCCAGCAGTTCTAACCTGTACTATGGCTACACCTTC
. | TRBJ1-2 | 16 | TRBD1 | TRBV10-3 | CAISESGTGLDYGYTF | TGTGCCATCAGTGAGTCAGGGACAGGGCTTGACTATGGCTACACCTTC
. | TRBJ1-5 | 14 | TRBD1 | TRBV28 | CASSFDRVEQPQHF | TGTGCCAGCAGTTTCGACAGGGTGGAGCAGCCCCAGCATTTT
. | TRBJ1-2 | 14 | TRBD1 | TRBV18 | CASSPEQGARGYTF | TGTGCCAGCTCACCAGAACAGGGGGCGCGCGGCTACACCTTC
. | TRBJ1-2 | 13 | TRBD1 | TRBV19 | CASNPGQHYGYTF | TGTGCCAGTAATCCGGGACAGCACTATGGCTACACCTTC
. | TRBJ2-7 | 15 | TRBD1 | TRBV5-1 | CASSLGTGGNYEQYF | TGCGCCAGCAGCCTGGGGACAGGGGGTAATTACGAGCAGTACTTC
. | TRBJ2-7 | 13 | . | TRBV7-2 | CASSPSSAYEQYF | TGTGCCAGCAGCCCAAGCTCGGCCTACGAGCAGTACTTC
. | TRBJ1-1 | 13 | . | TRBV19 | CASTIGGWTEAFF | TGTGCCAGCACAATTGGGGGCTGGACTGAAGCTTTCTTT